This T cell receptor (beta chain) was recovered during a study of blood T cell repertoires in COVID-19 (dated by TCRdb to about 2020). As for the study more broadly: Collaborator samples came from the United States, Italy and Spain and covered acute and convalescent phases of COVID-19. A de-identified subject ID, COVID-19 status, age in years and sex were almost always included in the sample metadata. Where available, HLA class I and class II types were obtained from metadata supplied by the sample provider rather than from assay-based typing. The prospective study material was composed of cDNA or gDNA derived from T cells, B-cell-depleted T cells, or PBMCs. Samples were obtained from the ongoing ImmuneRACE study (first 160 participants) and from over a thousand subjects provided by 6 global collaborators. A freely available public database, intended as a resource for researchers studying the immune response to SARS-CoV-2, is where the repertoires were released. Deeply sampled blood TCRbeta repertoires from subjects exposed to, actively infected with, or recovered from COVID-19 were included in the dataset.

The immunoSEQ Assay, a bias-controlled multiplex PCR, was used to amplify TCRbeta CDR3 regions from genomic DNA. On the study's bioinformatics: The number of nucleated cells in each sample was estimated by amplification of reference gene primers within the assay. Sequence reads were collapsed and filtered to measure the absolute abundance of every unique TCRbeta CDR3 rearrangement. For each sample, productive Simpson clonality was calculated by taking the square root of Simpson's diversity index across productive rearrangements. In its TCRdb copy, this immuneACCESS table keeps in-frame sequences only and misses some clones. Where compared with another copy, unresolved V genes explain less than half of these, and the others have no known cause. The V and J calls and the clone size are those of that table, but D and trimming were determined from the DNA. Present in this sample are about 490,000 clones, 80% to 90% of which were seen just once. About 3% of the sample lies in the top ten.

Study-level results and caveats: The quantity of clinical and demographic metadata differed by source and by participant and was supplied without curation.

Whole blood was collected in K2EDTA tubes by collaborating institutions according to the institutions' own protocols. For TCRbeta analysis, collaborators shipped samples as frozen whole blood, isolated PBMCs, or DNA extracted from either of those sample types. From cysteine to phenylalanine, the CDR3 is 13 amino acids long. Just CDR3 DNA is preserved here, 39 bases in frame from base 1. V is shortened by 4 bases, J by 3 bases, and the region joining them spans 10 bases. Via the germline V gene, CDR1 is SGHVS and CDR2 FQNEAQ. This clone was seen once. What this receptor recognizes is not known. The input lacks base qualities; no much larger clone sits a single base away.

The chain joins TRBV7-8 to TRBJ2-7; matching of 5 bases hints at TRBD1 as the D gene. Sequenced material: peripheral blood. This TCR came from a human donor in a cohort sampled during active COVID-19. The CDR3 protein sequence reads: CASSSTDSYEQYF. The sequenced DNA: TGTGCCAGCAGCTCCACCGACAGCTACGAGCAGTACTTC.